Listed below are T cell receptor beta chains from one sample, sequenced in a study of blood T cell repertoires in COVID-19. Method: immunoSEQ multiplex PCR; TCRdb's copy keeps in-frame clones and lacks some. The repertoire includes roughly 80,000 clones, over 80% of them detected once, and 4.5% to 7% sits in the top ten. Sample: peripheral blood. All receptors derive from a man aged 60 to 75 with active or convalescent COVID-19. Both conserved end residues are part of each CDR3. A D gene is named only where the DNA matches it firmly. Only some rows state a clone size, as once, few, many or a class for expanded clones.

j_call v_call d_call clone_size cdr3_aa cdr3_nt
TRBJ1-2 TRBV19 TRBD1 . CASSSTGVYGYTF TGTGCCAGTAGTTCGACAGGGGTATATGGCTACACCTTC
TRBJ1-2 TRBV27 TRBD1 . CASSLYSPRTGGSYGYTF TGTGCCAGCAGTTTGTATTCCCCCCGGACAGGGGGTTCCTATGGCTACACCTTC
TRBJ1-1 TRBV5-1 TRBD1 . CASSLGTGGTEAFF TGCGCCAGCAGTTTGGGGACAGGAGGCACTGAAGCTTTCTTT
TRBJ1-2 TRBV11-2 . . CASSPGGGGTGGYTF TGTGCCAGCAGCCCCGGCGGGGGGGGAACGGGAGGCTACACCTTC
TRBJ2-7 TRBV4-1 TRBD2 . CASSQGLAVTYEQYF TGCGCCAGCAGCCAAGGACTAGCGGTTACCTACGAGCAGTACTTC
TRBJ2-1 TRBV7-2 . . CASSLRDKEQFF TGTGCCAGCAGCTTACGAGACAAGGAGCAGTTCTTC
TRBJ2-5 TRBV6-5 . . CASSQVALGGETQYF TGTGCCAGCAGTCAGGTGGCCCTCGGAGGAGAGACCCAGTACTTC
TRBJ1-1 TRBV10-3 . . CAISPLGENTEAFF TGTGCCATCAGTCCCCTAGGGGAGAACACTGAAGCTTTCTTT
TRBJ2-7 TRBV9 . few CASSVEQGYEQYF TGTGCCAGCAGCGTAGAACAGGGCTACGAGCAGTACTTC
TRBJ2-3 TRBV29-1 TRBD2 . CSATSGGITDTQYF TGCAGCGCGACTAGCGGGGGGATCACAGATACGCAGTATTTT
TRBJ2-3 TRBV21-1 . . CASSPGGEGDTQYF TGTGCCAGCAGCCCTGGAGGGGAGGGAGATACGCAGTATTTT
TRBJ2-5 TRBV5-4 TRBD2 . CASSLKAGGQETQYF TGTGCCAGCAGCTTAAAAGCGGGGGGGCAGGAGACCCAGTACTTC
TRBJ2-5 TRBV9 . . CASSRGGLTGPGETQYF TGTGCCAGCAGCAGGGGCGGTCTGACAGGACCCGGGGAGACCCAGTACTTC
TRBJ1-2 TRBV29-1 TRBD1 . CSVVLQGQAYGYTF TGCAGCGTTGTACTTCAGGGACAGGCCTATGGCTACACCTTC
TRBJ1-6 TRBV12-3/TRBV12-4 TRBD1 . CASSSGGNSPLHF TGTGCCAGCAGTTCAGGGGGAAATTCACCCCTCCACTTT
TRBJ1-1 TRBV5-1 . few CASSLAGGDEAFF TGCGCCAGCAGCTTGGCCGGCGGAGATGAAGCTTTCTTT
TRBJ2-1 TRBV11-1 TRBD2 . CASSFGYSGGAFF TGTGCCAGCAGCTTTGGGTATAGCGGGGGGGCGTTCTTC
TRBJ2-3 TRBV3-1/TRBV3-2 . . CASAHTQYF TGTGCCAGCGCGCATACGCAGTATTTT